This T cell receptor (beta chain) came from a study of cytomegalovirus exposure and HLA in healthy donors. V shed 8 bases, J shed 1 base, and the junction held 4 bases outside the gene matches. The CDR3 is 14 residues long. CDR1 is GTSNPN and CDR2 is SVGIG in the germline V gene (reference sequence). Primers for the PCR totalled 60 Vbeta and 13 Jbeta. Clones were read by immunoSEQ multiplex PCR, and TCRdb kept only the in-frame ones, dropping some. Found here are about 160,000 clones, about two thirds of them singletons; the top ten hold over 2.5%. This clonotype originated in a woman aged 25 to 39 in good health and CMV-seronegative. This chain connects TRBV30 to TRBJ2-2; 10 bases line up with TRBD2. Input material: PBMCs. This CDR3 is CARTSGKNTGELFF. DNA of the CDR3: TGTGCCAGAACTAGCGGGAAGAACACCGGGGAGCTGTTTTTT.